This paragraph reports one T cell receptor beta chain. Clones were read by immunoSEQ multiplex PCR, and TCRdb kept only the in-frame ones, dropping some. The sample includes more than 80,000 clones, about 89% of them seen just once. The sample belongs to a study of OX40 agonist ivuxolimab in advanced cancers. This CDR3 has 13 amino acids. Germline V CDR1 and CDR2: LNHDA, SQIVND (reference sequence). V was clipped by 6 bases and J by 3 bases, with 11 bases between them. The sample was CD4+ or CD8+ T cells sorted from blood, taken in a trial of the OX40 agonist ivuxolimab. This TCR was sampled from an adult with an advanced solid tumor such as melanoma, head and neck, liver or kidney cancer. The chain has TRBV19 and TRBJ1-1; D is undetermined. The CDR3 nucleotides read TGTGCCAGTAGCTCAGTCGCGGACACTGAAGCTTTCTTT. Its translation is CASSSVADTEAFF.